These 7 T cell receptor beta chains came from one sample sequenced in a study of blood T cell repertoires in COVID-19 (dated by TCRdb to the early 2020s). The library was built by means of the immunoSEQ multiplex PCR assay. In its TCRdb copy, this immuneACCESS table keeps in-frame sequences only and misses some clones. Where compared with another copy, unresolved V genes explain less than half of these, and the others have no known cause. Across this sample there are over 200,000 clones, with around nine tenths seen only once. Around 10% of the sample rests with the top ten. Sequencing used peripheral blood. The receptors here all came from a man aged 40-50 years who had recovered from COVID-19.

V gene TRBV27 combines with J gene TRBJ2-7; perhaps TRBD2 as D (6 bases). Germline V lookup: CDR1 MNHEY, CDR2 SMNVEV (reference sequence). There are 17 residues in the CDR3. Trimming took 5 bases from V and 9 from J, leaving 29 bases between them. CDR3: CASSSRETAHSRFGQYF. CDR3 in DNA: TGTGCCAGCAGTAGTCGGGAGACAGCGCATTCAAGGTTCGGGCAGTACTTC.

This rearrangement joins TRBV29-1 to TRBJ2-2, with a tentative D call TRBD2 (5 bases). Between the trimmed V and J ends, which lost 3 bases and 3 bases, there was a span of 8 bases. Germline lookup yields CDR1 SQVTM and CDR2 ANQGSEA. The CDR3 loop spans 13 amino acids. The CDR3 is CSVDAGYTGELFF. Written as DNA, the CDR3 is TGCAGCGTTGATGCGGGTTACACCGGGGAGCTGTTTTTT.

This clone was counted once. The chain has TRBV12-3 or TRBV12-4 and TRBJ2-7, with D unclear. The CDR3 loop spans 13 amino acids. V was shortened by 2 bases and J by 2 bases, with 7 bases between the two germline ends. The DNA for the CDR3 is TGTGCCAGCAGTTTAAACAGAGCCTACGAGCAGTACTTC. It codes for CASSLNRAYEQYF.

This clone appeared a few times. This chain joins TRBV27 and TRBJ2-1; 8 nucleotides agree with TRBD1. The CDR3 loop spans 19 amino acids. Germline V gives CDR1 MNHEY, CDR2 SMNVEV (reference sequence). V gave up 3 bases and J gave up 2 bases; unmatched junction bases: 15. CDR3 coding DNA: TGTGCCAGCAGTTTTTTGGCTTCCACCGGGACAGGAGCCTACAATGAGCAGTTCTTC. Amino acids: CASSFLASTGTGAYNEQFF.

DNA of the CDR3: TGCGCCAGCAGCTTGGAGCCTAGCGGGAGCGGAGATACGCAGTATTTT. Protein: CASSLEPSGSGDTQYF. The genes are TRBV5-1 and TRBJ2-3; 10 nucleotides match TRBD2. The CDR3 totals 16 residues. Germline values: CDR1 SGHRS, CDR2 YFSETQ. The V segment lost 0 bases and the J segment 5 bases; nucleotides outside the gene matches: 6. The full variable domain, its missing parts supplied by reference TRBV5-1 and TRBJ2-3, is KAGVTQTPRYLIKTRGQQVTLSCSPISGHRSVSWYQQTPGQGLQFLFEYFSETQRNKGNFPGRFSGRQFSNSRSEMNVSTLELGDSALYLCASSLEPSGSGDTQYFGPGTRLTVL.

The CDR3 DNA follows: TGTGCCAGCAGCTTGCCCAGGGGGCAAGGCTATGGCTACACCTTC. It encodes CASSLPRGQGYGYTF. This chain links TRBV5-4 with TRBJ1-2; 8 bases line up with TRBD1. The CDR3 is 15 amino acids. CDR1 SGHNT and CDR2 YYREEE come from the germline V gene (reference sequence). Germline trimming cut 1 base from V and 4 bases from J; bases unmatched to any gene: 6.

The V call is TRBV14, the J call TRBJ2-3; possible D gene TRBD2, 5 bases. V was clipped by 4 bases and J by 0 bases, with 11 bases between them. The CDR3 sequence is 15 residues long. Germline V gene lookup returns CDR1 SGHDN and CDR2 FVKESK. The CDR3 protein is CASSPRRGSTDTQYF. CDR3 sequence (DNA): TGTGCCAGCAGCCCCCGGCGAGGGAGCACAGATACGCAGTATTTT.